These T cell receptor beta chains were read from a single sample in a study of blood T cell repertoires in COVID-19. Profiling relied on immunoSEQ multiplex PCR, and the TCRdb table lists in-frame clones only, not all of them. The sample shows some 200,000 clones, about 93% of them seen only once. Sequencing was performed on peripheral blood. The receptors were gathered from a man aged 50 to 59 with acute or convalescent COVID-19. The CDR3 runs from the conserved cysteine through the conserved F or W. A D gene is named only where the DNA matches it firmly. A row's size may be missing; if present it is once, few, many or a size class.

size	D	V	J	DNA	CDR3
.	.	TRBV18	TRBJ2-7	TGTGCCAGCTCAGCGCGCCCGATAACGGACGAGCAGTACTTC	CASSARPITDEQYF
.	.	TRBV18	TRBJ1-5	TGTGCCAGCTCACTTGAGGGTGGGGGCAATCAGCCCCAGCATTTT	CASSLEGGGNQPQHF
few	TRBD2	TRBV2	TRBJ2-7	TGTGCCAGCAGCAGGGGACTAGCGGGAGTCGAGCAGTACTTC	CASSRGLAGVEQYF
.	.	TRBV3-1/TRBV3-2	TRBJ2-3	TGTGCCAGCAGCCAAGGTCGGGATACGCAGTATTTT	CASSQGRDTQYF
.	.	TRBV27	TRBJ2-1	TGTGCCAGCAGTCCTTATAAGGAGGCTGAGCAGTTCTTC	CASSPYKEAEQFF
.	TRBD2	TRBV5-1	TRBJ2-1	TGCGCCAGCAGCTTGGCCAAAACTAGCGGGAGCAATGAGCAGTTCTTC	CASSLAKTSGSNEQFF
.	.	TRBV3-1/TRBV3-2	TRBJ2-2	TGTGCCAGCAGCCAAATCTACTCAGGGGGGCGTTGGACCGGGGAGCTGTTTTTT	CASSQIYSGGRWTGELFF
.	.	TRBV21-1	TRBJ2-7	TGTGCCAGCAGCAAAGGCCGAGGGTCCACCTACGAGCAGTACTTC	CASSKGRGSTYEQYF
.	TRBD1	TRBV27	TRBJ1-1	TGTGCCAGCAGGGACCTGGGACAGGGTAACACTGAAGCTTTCTTT	CASRDLGQGNTEAFF
.	TRBD2	TRBV3-1/TRBV3-2	TRBJ2-1	TGTGCCAGCAGCCATAGGTTTACTAGCGGGAGCGCAGACAATGAGCAGTTCTTC	CASSHRFTSGSADNEQFF
few	TRBD1	TRBV28	TRBJ1-5	TGTGCCAGCTCTACAGGGGATCAGCCCCAGCATTTT	CASSTGDQPQHF
.	.	TRBV2	TRBJ1-1	TGTGCCAGCAGTCGACGGACAGACCTTGGTACTGAAGCTTTCTTT	CASSRRTDLGTEAFF
once	.	TRBV19	TRBJ1-1	TGTGCCAGTAGAGCCGGGGGTGAAGCTTTCTTT	CASRAGGEAFF
.	TRBD2	TRBV4-1	TRBJ2-3	TGCGCCAGCACCCCAGGGCCCATAGCGGGGGTGATGGATACGCAGTATTTT	CASTPGPIAGVMDTQYF
.	.	TRBV18	TRBJ1-4	TGTGCCAGCTCACCTCGGGAGACCGGAAGGGAAAAACTGTTTTTT	CASSPRETGREKLFF